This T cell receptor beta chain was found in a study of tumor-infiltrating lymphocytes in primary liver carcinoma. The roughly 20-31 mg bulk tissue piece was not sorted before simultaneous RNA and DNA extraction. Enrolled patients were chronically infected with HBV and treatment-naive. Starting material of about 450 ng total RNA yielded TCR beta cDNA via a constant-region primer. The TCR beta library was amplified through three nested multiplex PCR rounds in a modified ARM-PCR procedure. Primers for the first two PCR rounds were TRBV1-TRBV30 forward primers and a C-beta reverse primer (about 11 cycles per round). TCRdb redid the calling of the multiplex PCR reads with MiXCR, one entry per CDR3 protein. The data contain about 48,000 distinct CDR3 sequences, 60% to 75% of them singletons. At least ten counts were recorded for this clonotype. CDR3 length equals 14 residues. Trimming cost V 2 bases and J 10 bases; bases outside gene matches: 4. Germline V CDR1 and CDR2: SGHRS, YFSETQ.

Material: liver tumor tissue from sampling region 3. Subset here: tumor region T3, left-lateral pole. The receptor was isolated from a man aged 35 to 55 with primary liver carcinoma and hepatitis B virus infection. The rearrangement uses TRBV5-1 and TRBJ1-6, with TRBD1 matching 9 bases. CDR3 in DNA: TGCGCCAGCAGCTTAAGGACAGGGGTCTCACCCCTCCACTTT. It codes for CASSLRTGVSPLHF.